This T cell receptor beta chain was captured in a study of T cell responses to AZD1222 COVID-19 vaccine. Points from the study as a whole: Two doses of AZD1222 preceded a rise in Spike-specific TCR breadth and depth. Researchers report vaccine-associated CD4 TCRs spanning spike, with dominance at 160-218 and 743-854.

Germline CDR1 reads KGHSH; CDR2 reads LQKENI. Trimming at V came to 3 bases and at J to 7 bases, leaving 2 bases not matched to a gene. The CDR3 length is 15 residues. Second doses at about 4 or about 12 weeks were pooled. Sequencing used immunoSEQ multiplex PCR; TCRdb keeps in-frame clones, though not all of them. The table lists around 110,000 clones, 92% of them singletons. Points on this clone: Its target is not known.

The V gene is TRBV18, the J gene TRBJ2-2; 13 nucleotides agree with TRBD2. The material was peripheral blood, obtained 28 days after the second AZD1222 dose. The TCR originated in an adult who received the AZD1222 COVID-19 vaccine. The CDR3 DNA reads as TGTGCCAGCTCACCGGGGACTAGCGGGATCGGGGAGCTGTTTTTT. It specifies CASSPGTSGIGELFF.